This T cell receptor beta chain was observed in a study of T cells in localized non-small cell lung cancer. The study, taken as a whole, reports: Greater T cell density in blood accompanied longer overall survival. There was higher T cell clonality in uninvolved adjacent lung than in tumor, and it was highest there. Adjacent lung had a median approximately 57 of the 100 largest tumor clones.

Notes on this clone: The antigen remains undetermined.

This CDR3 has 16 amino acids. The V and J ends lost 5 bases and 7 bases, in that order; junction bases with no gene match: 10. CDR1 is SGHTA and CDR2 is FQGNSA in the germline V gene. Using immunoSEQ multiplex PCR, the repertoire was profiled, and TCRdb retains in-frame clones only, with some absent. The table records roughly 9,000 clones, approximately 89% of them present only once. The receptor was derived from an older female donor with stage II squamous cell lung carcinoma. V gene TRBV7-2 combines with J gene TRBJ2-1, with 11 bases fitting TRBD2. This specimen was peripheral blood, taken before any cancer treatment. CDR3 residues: CASSPALAGGGNEQFF. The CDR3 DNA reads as TGTGCCAGCAGCCCCGCCCTAGCGGGAGGAGGGAATGAGCAGTTCTTC.